This passage covers 16 T cell receptor beta chains from one sample sequenced in a study of cytomegalovirus exposure and HLA in healthy donors. It was with 60 Vbeta and 13 Jbeta primers that the PCR ran. Using immunoSEQ multiplex PCR, the repertoire was profiled, and TCRdb retains in-frame clones only, with some absent. This sample has tens of thousands of clones; roughly 80% occur once, and the top ten carry over 9%. The sequenced sample was PBMCs. Receptor source: a human donor in good health.

The chain has TRBV11-2 and TRBJ1-2, with 9 bases fitting TRBD1. The CDR3 runs to 15 residues. V dropped 5 bases and J dropped 4; count of bases not matched to a gene: 8. Germline values: CDR1 SGHAT, CDR2 FQNNGV. The CDR3 nucleotides read TGTGCCAGCAGCGGCTACAGGGGGCGAGGCTATGGCTACACCTTC. It is translated as CASSGYRGRGYGYTF.

This chain connects TRBV16 to TRBJ1-5; D possibly corresponds to TRBD1 (5 bases). Trimming pared 0 bases from V and 0 bases from J, leaving 9 bases between. The CDR3 is made up of 16 amino acids. From germline, CDR1 is KGHSY and CDR2 FQNENV. The CDR3: CASSQSPTASNQPQHF. The CDR3 DNA follows: TGTGCCAGCAGCCAATCCCCGACAGCTAGCAATCAGCCCCAGCATTTT. Supplemented by reference TRBV16 and TRBJ1-5, the full variable domain reads GEEVAQTPKHLVRGEGQKAKLYCAPIKGHSYVFWYQQVLKNEFKFLISFQNENVFDETGMPKERFSAKCLPNSPCSLEIQATKLEDSAVYFCASSQSPTASNQPQHFGDGTRLSIL.

This chain connects TRBV5-1 to TRBJ2-1, with a weak D call TRBD2 (7 bases). The V gene's germline CDR1 is SGHRS and CDR2 YFSETQ. This CDR3 spans 17 amino acids. The V end was cut by 3 bases, the J end by 2 bases, with 18 bases between. In nucleotides, the CDR3 is TGCGCCAGCAGCTGGGGTGAGGGGGGGCCGCCCTACAATGAGCAGTTCTTC. Translation: CASSWGEGGPPYNEQFF.

The gene calls are TRBV10-3 and TRBJ2-5, with a tentative D call TRBD1 (5 bases). CDR1 ENHRY and CDR2 SYGVKD come from the germline V gene. The CDR3 length is 13 residues. V lost 5 bases and J lost 2, with 9 bases in between. The CDR3, as DNA: TGTGCCATCAGTCCTCAGGGTCAAGAGACCCAGTACTTC. Protein product: CAISPQGQETQYF.

V gene TRBV7-2 combines with J gene TRBJ1-1, with D uncertain. Germline values: CDR1 SGHTA, CDR2 FQGNSA. Trimming left V 5 bases short and J 3 bases short, with 10 bases between. This CDR3 has 13 amino acids. For the CDR3, the DNA is TGTGCCAGCAGCCCCTCTCGGGACACTGAAGCTTTCTTT. Its protein product is CASSPSRDTEAFF. Variable domain in full (rest from reference TRBV7-2 and TRBJ1-1): GAGVSQSPSNKVTEKGKDVELRCDPISGHTALYWYRQSLGQGLEFLIYFQGNSAPDKSGLPSDRFSAERTGGSVSTLTIQRTQQEDSAVYLCASSPSRDTEAFFGQGTRLTVV.

The chain employs TRBV15 and TRBJ1-6; D ambiguous. Trimming cost V 0 bases and J 5 bases, with 5 bases left between them. The CDR3 is 14 residues long. Germline lookup yields CDR1 LNHNV and CDR2 YYDKDF (reference sequence). CDR3 nucleotide sequence: TGTGCCACCAGCAGAGATGCGAATAATTCACCCCTCCACTTT. Translating it yields CATSRDANNSPLHF. Variable domain in full (rest from reference TRBV15 and TRBJ1-6): DAMVIQNPRYQVTQFGKPVTLSCSQTLNHNVMYWYQQKSSQAPKLLFHYYDKDFNNEADTPDNFQSRRPNTSFCFLDIRSPGLGDTAMYLCATSRDANNSPLHFGNGTRLTVT.

This chain connects TRBV28 to TRBJ2-3; D perhaps matches TRBD1 (6 bases). V lost 2 bases to trimming and J lost 2 bases, with 14 bases between them. Germline CDR1 and CDR2: MDHEN and SYDVKM. The CDR3 runs 16 residues. The DNA of the CDR3 is TGTGCCAGCAGTTTAGGGGGCCTGTGCCCCACAGATACGCAGTATTTT. Protein: CASSLGGLCPTDTQYF.

This rearrangement joins TRBV30 to TRBJ2-1; perhaps TRBD2 as D (6 bases). The V gene lost 3 bases and the J gene lost 10 bases, with 16 bases spanning the gap. CDR3 length equals 13 residues. CDR1 is GTSNPN, CDR2 SVGIG, per germline (reference sequence). DNA for the CDR3: TGTGCCTGGAGCGGTCCCGCAGGGAGGGAGCAGTTCTTC. Protein: CAWSGPAGREQFF.

The rearrangement uses TRBV21-1 and TRBJ2-7; the table's D call of TRBD2 was not tested on the DNA. TRBV21-1 counts as a pseudogene. The CDR3 totals 15 residues. As DNA, the CDR3 is TGTGCCAGCAGCCTCGGGGCGGGGGGCCTTTACGAGCAGTACTTC. Protein: CASSLGAGGLYEQYF.

The chain joins TRBV7-2 to TRBJ1-5; TRBD1 agrees at 9 bases. The CDR3 spans 17 residues. V shed 4 bases and J 4 bases; nucleotides not matched to a gene: 11. Germline CDR1 SGHTA, CDR2 FQGNSA. Here the CDR3 reads CASSSGRNRGRNQPQHF. DNA of the CDR3: TGTGCCAGCAGCTCGGGGCGAAACAGGGGGCGAAATCAGCCCCAGCATTTT.

This chain links TRBV15 with TRBJ2-1; 9 nucleotides agree with TRBD1. Germline assignment: CDR1 LNHNV and CDR2 YYDKDF (reference sequence). CDR3 size: 16 residues. V was pared by 0 bases and J by 9 bases, with 9 bases of the junction left unmatched. CDR3 sequence (DNA): TGTGCCACCAGCAGAGATGAAGGACAGGGGTGGTTTGAGCAGTTCTTC. Its translation is CATSRDEGQGWFEQFF.

The rearrangement uses TRBV15 and TRBJ2-7; a weak D match, TRBD2 (6 bases). Per the germline V gene, CDR1 is LNHNV and CDR2 is YYDKDF (reference sequence). Trimming took off 4 bases at V and 1 base at J, with 8 bases between the two ends. CDR3 length equals 13 residues. CDR3 protein: CATSMSGSYEQYF. In nucleotides, the CDR3 is TGTGCCACCAGCATGAGCGGGTCCTACGAGCAGTACTTC.

The rearrangement joins TRBV28 to TRBJ2-7, with D hard to call. V dropped 7 bases and J dropped 2 bases, with 12 bases sitting between them. CDR1 is MDHEN and CDR2 is SYDVKM in the germline V gene. The CDR3 length is 13 residues. The CDR3 region has the DNA TGTGCCAGCACCCCAGTTTCCCCCTACGAGCAGTACTTC. Encoded protein: CASTPVSPYEQYF.

The chain joins TRBV7-3 to TRBJ2-1; perhaps TRBD1 as D (5 bases). V was cut by 5 bases and J by 0 bases, with 11 bases left in between. The CDR3 runs 15 residues. Germline V gene data show CDR1 as SGHTA and CDR2 as FQGTGA. CDR3 sequence: CASSLDKSSYNEQFF. CDR3 sequence (DNA): TGTGCCAGCAGCCTGGACAAGAGCTCCTACAATGAGCAGTTCTTC.

This clone showed up just a few times. The chain links TRBV11-2 to TRBJ1-1; 11 nucleotides line up with TRBD1. The CDR3 covers 14 residues. V gave up 1 base and J gave up 9 bases; unmatched junction bases: 4. Germline V lookup: CDR1 SGHAT, CDR2 FQNNGV. The CDR3 nucleotides are TGTGCCAGCAGCTTAGTGGGACAGGGGGGAAAAGCTTTCTTT. It yields the protein CASSLVGQGGKAFF.

The chain recombines TRBV5-1 with TRBJ1-1; the D gene is possibly TRBD1 (6 bases). CDR3 length: 14 residues. Germline V gene sequence: CDR1 SGHRS, CDR2 YFSETQ. V was trimmed by 0 bases and J by 7 bases, leaving 13 bases between them. CDR3 sequence (DNA): TGCGCCAGCAGCTTGGGGGGGCTGGGTTTTGAAGCTTTCTTT. It specifies CASSLGGLGFEAFF.